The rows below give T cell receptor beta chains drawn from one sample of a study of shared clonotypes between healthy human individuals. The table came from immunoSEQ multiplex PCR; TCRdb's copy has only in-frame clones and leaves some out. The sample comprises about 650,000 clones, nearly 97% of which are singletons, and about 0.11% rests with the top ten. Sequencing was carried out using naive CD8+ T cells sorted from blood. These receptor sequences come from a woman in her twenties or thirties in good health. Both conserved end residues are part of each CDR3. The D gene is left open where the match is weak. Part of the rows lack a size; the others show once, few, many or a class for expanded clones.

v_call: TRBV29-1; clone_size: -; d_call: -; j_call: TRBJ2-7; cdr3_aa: CSVLGQPYEQYF; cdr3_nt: TGCAGCGTTCTGGGGCAGCCCTACGAGCAGTACTTC
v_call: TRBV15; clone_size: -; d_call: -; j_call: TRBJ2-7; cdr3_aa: CATSRDTGITYEQYF; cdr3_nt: TGTGCCACCAGCAGAGATACAGGGATTACCTACGAGCAGTACTTC
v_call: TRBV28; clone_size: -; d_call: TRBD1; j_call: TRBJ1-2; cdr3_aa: CASRPPGQGLVGYGYTF; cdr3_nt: TGTGCCAGCAGGCCGCCGGGACAGGGGTTAGTGGGATATGGCTACACCTTC
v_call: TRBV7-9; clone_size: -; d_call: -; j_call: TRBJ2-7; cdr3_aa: CASSLVETRGHEQYF; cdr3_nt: TGTGCCAGCAGCTTGGTGGAGACTCGGGGCCACGAGCAGTACTTC
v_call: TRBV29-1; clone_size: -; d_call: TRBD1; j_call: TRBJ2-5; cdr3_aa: CSTLGGQAGETQYF; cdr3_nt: TGCAGCACACTGGGGGGACAGGCAGGGGAGACCCAGTACTTC
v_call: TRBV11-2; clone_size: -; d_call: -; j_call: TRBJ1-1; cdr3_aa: CASSLVPPTGLNTEAFF; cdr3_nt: TGTGCCAGCAGCTTAGTACCCCCCACAGGGTTGAACACTGAAGCTTTCTTT
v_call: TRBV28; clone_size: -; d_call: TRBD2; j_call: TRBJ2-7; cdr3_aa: CASSLRGRVYEQYF; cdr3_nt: TGTGCCAGCAGCCTTCGCGGGAGGGTCTACGAGCAGTACTTC
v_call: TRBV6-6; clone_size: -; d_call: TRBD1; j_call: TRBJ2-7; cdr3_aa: CASSPGTGDEQYF; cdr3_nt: TGTGCCAGCAGTCCCGGGACAGGCGACGAGCAGTACTTC
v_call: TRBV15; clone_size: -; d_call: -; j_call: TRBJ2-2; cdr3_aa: CATSLGQSTGELFF; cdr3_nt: TGTGCCACCAGCCTTGGACAAAGCACCGGGGAGCTGTTTTTT
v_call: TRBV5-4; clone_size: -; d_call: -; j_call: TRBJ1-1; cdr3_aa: CASSSGLAGLAEAFF; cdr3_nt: TGTGCCAGCAGCTCCGGGTTGGCAGGGTTGGCTGAAGCTTTCTTT
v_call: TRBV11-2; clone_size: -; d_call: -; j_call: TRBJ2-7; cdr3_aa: CASSLAGASYEQYF; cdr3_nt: TGTGCCAGCAGCTTAGCGGGAGCCTCCTACGAGCAGTACTTC
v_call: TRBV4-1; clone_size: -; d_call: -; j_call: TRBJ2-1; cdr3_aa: CASSQGDSPYNEQFF; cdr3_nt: TGCGCCAGCAGCCAAGGAGATAGCCCCTACAATGAGCAGTTCTTC
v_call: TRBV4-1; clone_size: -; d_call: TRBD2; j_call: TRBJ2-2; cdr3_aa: CASSFSGSRTGELFF; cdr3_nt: TGCGCCAGCAGCTTTAGCGGGAGCCGCACCGGGGAGCTGTTTTTT
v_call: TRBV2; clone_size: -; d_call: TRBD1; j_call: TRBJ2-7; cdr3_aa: CASSDRDRKYEQYF; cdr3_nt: TGTGCCAGCAGTGACCGGGACAGAAAATACGAGCAGTACTTC
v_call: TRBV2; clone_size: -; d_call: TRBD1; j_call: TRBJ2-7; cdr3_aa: CASNGQDYEQYF; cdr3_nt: TGTGCCAGCAATGGACAGGACTACGAGCAGTACTTC
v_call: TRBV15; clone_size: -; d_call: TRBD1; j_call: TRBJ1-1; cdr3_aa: CATGTNRGQNTEAFF; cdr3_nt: TGTGCCACGGGTACAAACAGGGGACAGAACACTGAAGCTTTCTTT
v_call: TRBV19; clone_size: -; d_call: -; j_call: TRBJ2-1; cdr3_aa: CASSIGQFYNEQFF; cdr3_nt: TGTGCCAGTAGTATTGGACAGTTCTACAATGAGCAGTTCTTC
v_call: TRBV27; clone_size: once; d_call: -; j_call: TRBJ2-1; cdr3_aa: CASSLSWLARYNEQFF; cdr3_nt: TGTGCCAGCAGTTTATCCTGGCTAGCGCGCTACAATGAGCAGTTCTTC
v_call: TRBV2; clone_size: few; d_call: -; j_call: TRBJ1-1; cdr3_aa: CASRFQMAEAFF; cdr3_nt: TGTGCCAGCAGGTTTCAGATGGCTGAAGCTTTCTTT
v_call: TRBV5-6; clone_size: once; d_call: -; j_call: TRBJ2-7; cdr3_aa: CASSLGDRPYEQYF; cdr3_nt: TGTGCCAGCAGCTTGGGTGACAGGCCCTACGAGCAGTACTTC
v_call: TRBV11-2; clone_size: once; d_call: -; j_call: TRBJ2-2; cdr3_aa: CASRHTPDTGELFF; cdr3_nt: TGTGCCAGCAGGCACACCCCGGACACCGGGGAGCTGTTTTTT
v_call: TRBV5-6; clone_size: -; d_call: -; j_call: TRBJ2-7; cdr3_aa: CASSEERGVGYEQYF; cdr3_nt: TGTGCCAGCAGCGAGGAGCGAGGGGTGGGCTACGAGCAGTACTTC
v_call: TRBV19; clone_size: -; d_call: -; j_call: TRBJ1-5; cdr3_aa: CASSIVGGQSNQPQHF; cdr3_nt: TGTGCCAGTAGTATAGTTGGTGGGCAGAGCAATCAGCCCCAGCATTTT
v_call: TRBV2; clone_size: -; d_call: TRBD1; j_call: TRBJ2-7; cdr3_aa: CASSVDRAHEQYF; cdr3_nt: TGTGCCAGCAGTGTAGACAGGGCCCACGAGCAGTACTTC
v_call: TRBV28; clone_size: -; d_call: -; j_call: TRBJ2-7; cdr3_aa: CASSIWGYEQYF; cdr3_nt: TGTGCCAGCTCTATTTGGGGCTACGAGCAGTACTTC
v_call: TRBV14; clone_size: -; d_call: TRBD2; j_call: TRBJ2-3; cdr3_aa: CASSQEWLAGATDTQYF; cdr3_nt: TGTGCCAGCAGCCAAGAGTGGCTAGCGGGAGCGACAGATACGCAGTATTTT
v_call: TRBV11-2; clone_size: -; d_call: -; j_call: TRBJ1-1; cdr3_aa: CASSLRGALSDTEAFF; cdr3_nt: TGTGCCAGCAGCTTGCGGGGGGCCCTGAGTGACACTGAAGCTTTCTTT
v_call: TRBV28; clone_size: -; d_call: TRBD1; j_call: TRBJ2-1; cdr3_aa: CASSSMTGGPYNEQFF; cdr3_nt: TGTGCCAGCAGCTCGATGACAGGGGGACCCTACAATGAGCAGTTCTTC